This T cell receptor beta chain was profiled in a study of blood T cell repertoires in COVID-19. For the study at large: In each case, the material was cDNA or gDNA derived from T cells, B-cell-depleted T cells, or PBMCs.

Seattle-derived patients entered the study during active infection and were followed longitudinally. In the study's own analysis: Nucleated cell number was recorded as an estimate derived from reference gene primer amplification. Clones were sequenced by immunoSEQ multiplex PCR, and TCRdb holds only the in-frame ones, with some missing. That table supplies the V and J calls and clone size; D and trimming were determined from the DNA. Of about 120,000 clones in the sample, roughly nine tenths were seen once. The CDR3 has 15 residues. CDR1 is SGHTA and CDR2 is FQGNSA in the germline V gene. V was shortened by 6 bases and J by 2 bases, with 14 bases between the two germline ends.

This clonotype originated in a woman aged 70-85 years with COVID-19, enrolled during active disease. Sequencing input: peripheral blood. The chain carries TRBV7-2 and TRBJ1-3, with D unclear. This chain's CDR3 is CASSPGRQAGNTIYF. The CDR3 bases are TGTGCCAGCAGTCCCGGTCGTCAGGCTGGAAACACCATATATTTT.